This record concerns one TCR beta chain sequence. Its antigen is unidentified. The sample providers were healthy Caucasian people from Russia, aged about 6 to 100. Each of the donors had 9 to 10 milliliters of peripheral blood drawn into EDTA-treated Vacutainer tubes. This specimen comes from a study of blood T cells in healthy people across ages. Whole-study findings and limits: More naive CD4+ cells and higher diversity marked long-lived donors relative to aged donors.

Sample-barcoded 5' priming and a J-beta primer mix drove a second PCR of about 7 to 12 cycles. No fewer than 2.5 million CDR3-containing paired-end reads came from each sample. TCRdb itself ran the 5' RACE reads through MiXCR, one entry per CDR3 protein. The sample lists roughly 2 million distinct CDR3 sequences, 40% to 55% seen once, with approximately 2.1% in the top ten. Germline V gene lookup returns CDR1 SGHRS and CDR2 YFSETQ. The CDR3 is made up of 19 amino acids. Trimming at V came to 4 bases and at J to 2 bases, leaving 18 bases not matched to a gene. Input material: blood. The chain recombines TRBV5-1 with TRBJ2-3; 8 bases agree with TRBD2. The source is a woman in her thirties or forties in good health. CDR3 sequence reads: CASSRGRLAGALLTDTQYF. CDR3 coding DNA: TGCGCCAGCAGCAGGGGTCGTCTAGCGGGCGCCCTTCTCACAGATACGCAGTATTTT.